These 18 T cell receptor beta chains were sequenced from one sample in a study of control samples from healthy donors and cancer patients. Only in-frame clones appear in the TCRdb table, and some are missing; sequencing was by immunoSEQ multiplex PCR. The data show over 110,000 clones, with roughly 92% seen just once and about 11% held by the top ten. Material for sequencing was blood. Receptors were obtained from a man aged 25-45 years in good health.

The chain has TRBV6-5 and TRBJ1-2, with 10 bases fitting TRBD1. Germline CDR1 reads MNHEY; CDR2 reads SVGAGI. This CDR3 is built from 14 residues. The V and J ends lost 7 bases and 5 bases, in that order; junction bases with no gene match: 7. The CDR3 reads CASNRQGARYGYTF. The CDR3 nucleotides are TGTGCCAGCAACCGACAGGGGGCGAGGTATGGCTACACCTTC.

This chain connects TRBV18 to TRBJ1-4, with D unclear. In germline, CDR1 is KGHSH, CDR2 LQKENI. The CDR3 runs 11 residues. Trimming shortened V by 6 bases and J by 8 bases, and 7 bases separated the two germline ends. The CDR3 bases are TGTGCCAGCTCCCTTAACGAAAAACTGTTTTTT. This encodes CASSLNEKLFF.

This chain joins TRBV19 and TRBJ2-2; D is possibly TRBD1 (6 bases). Trimming pared 4 bases from V and 4 bases from J, leaving 19 bases between. This CDR3 comprises 17 residues. The germline V gene encodes CDR1 LNHDA and CDR2 SQIVND (reference sequence). In DNA, the CDR3 is TGTGCCAGTAGTAAGCGCCCGGGACAATTTGGCACCGGGGAGCTGTTTTTT. It translates to CASSKRPGQFGTGELFF.

On this clone itself: A read error may produce the germline difference seen at one junction end. Other DNA sequences in the sample encode the same CDR3. The chain carries TRBV25-1 and TRBJ1-1; no clear D. The germline V gene has CDR1 MGHDK and CDR2 SYGVNS. There are 14 residues in the CDR3. The CDR3 DNA follows: TGTGCCACCTCAAACGTCGGGTCGAACACTGAGGCTTTCTTT. Its protein is CATSNVGSNTEAFF.

V usage is TRBV19 and J usage is TRBJ1-1, with a weak D call TRBD1 (5 bases). The length of the CDR3 is 14 residues. V was pared by 5 bases and J by 1 base, with 11 bases between. Germline CDR1 and CDR2: LNHDA and SQIVND (reference sequence). The CDR3 region is CASSPGHKNTEAFF. Here the CDR3 DNA reads TGTGCCAGTAGTCCTGGACACAAGAACACTGAAGCTTTCTTT. Supplemented by reference TRBV19 and TRBJ1-1, the full variable domain reads DGGITQSPKYLFRKEGQNVTLSCEQNLNHDAMYWYRQDPGQGLRLIYYSQIVNDFQKGDIAEGYSVSREKKESFPLTVTSAQKNPTAFYLCASSPGHKNTEAFFGQGTRLTVV.

The chain is built from TRBV10-3 and TRBJ1-2, with D possibly TRBD1 on 5 matching bases. V was shortened by 3 bases and J by 9 bases, with 14 bases between the two germline ends. The CDR3 length is 13 residues. From germline, CDR1 is ENHRY and CDR2 SYGVKD. This chain's CDR3 is CAISERSDSRYTF. In DNA, the CDR3 is TGTGCCATCAGTGAAAGAAGTGACAGTCGCTACACCTTC.

V usage is TRBV6-5 and J usage is TRBJ2-1, with 10 bases lining up with TRBD2. Per germline, CDR1 MNHEY and CDR2 SVGAGI. V lost 7 bases and J lost 7; bases outside the gene matches: 7. The CDR3 consists of 14 residues. CDR3 amino acids: CASTRKAGGNEQFF. Written as DNA, the CDR3 is TGTGCCAGCACGCGCAAAGCGGGAGGGAATGAGCAGTTCTTC.

This chain joins TRBV6-2 or TRBV6-3 and TRBJ2-1; 10 bases fit TRBD2. This CDR3 spans 18 amino acids. CDR1 and CDR2 from the germline V gene are MNHEY and SVGEGT. J lost 1 base, V lost 6 bases, and 12 bases had no gene match. The CDR3 DNA reads TGTGCCAGCAGCGCAAAGTTAGCGGGAGGCTGGTCCTACAATGAGCAGTTCTTC. Amino acids: CASSAKLAGGWSYNEQFF.

The rearrangement joins TRBV29-1 to TRBJ2-3, with 13 nucleotides matching TRBD2. V lost 4 bases and J lost 2; bases outside the gene matches: 3. CDR3 size: 15 residues. Germline values: CDR1 SQVTM, CDR2 ANQGSEA. The CDR3 here is CSVGLAGGSTDTQYF. CDR3 DNA: TGCAGCGTTGGACTAGCGGGAGGCTCCACAGATACGCAGTATTTT.

J is TRBJ1-5 and V is TRBV28; weak D call: TRBD1 (5 bases). Germline-derived CDR1 and CDR2 are MDHEN and SYDVKM. Trimming left V 1 base short and J 8 bases short, with 12 bases between. The CDR3 covers 14 residues. The CDR3: CASSLSGLFEPQHF. CDR3 coding DNA: TGTGCCAGCAGTTTATCAGGGTTATTCGAGCCCCAGCATTTT.

This chain uses TRBV7-2 with TRBJ1-2; no firm D call. V lost 2 bases and J 7 bases, leaving 17 bases between the germline ends. The V gene's germline CDR1 is SGHTA and CDR2 FQGNSA. The CDR3 spans 15 residues. The DNA of the CDR3 is TGTGCCAGCAGCTTAACGGTCGGAGGAGTGGCTGGCTACACCTTC. Translation gives CASSLTVGGVAGYTF.

J is TRBJ2-1 and V is TRBV29-1, with 7 bases that match TRBD2. V lost 4 bases to trimming and J lost 0 bases; unmatched junction nucleotides: 3. Per germline, CDR1 SQVTM and CDR2 ANQGSEA. This CDR3 region has 14 residues. The chain's CDR3 is CSVVPGGSYNEQFF. In nucleotides, the CDR3 is TGCAGCGTTGTTCCGGGAGGCTCCTACAATGAGCAGTTCTTC.

This rearrangement joins TRBV27 to TRBJ2-3, with 8 bases that match TRBD2. Trimming removed 5 bases from V and 1 base from J; junction bases left unmatched: 5. Germline CDR1 and CDR2: MNHEY and SMNVEV (reference sequence). The CDR3 is 15 amino acids. The CDR3 loop is CASSPPLAGTDTQYF. The CDR3 bases are TGTGCCAGCAGTCCCCCACTAGCGGGCACAGATACGCAGTATTTT.

This clone was seen a handful of times. This chain joins TRBV19 and TRBJ1-6; D is ambiguous. The germline V gene has CDR1 LNHDA and CDR2 SQIVND (reference sequence). Trimming took 6 bases from V and 0 from J, leaving 9 bases between them. The CDR3 is 15 amino acids. In nucleotides, the CDR3 is TGTGCCAGTAGCAAGCTAAGCTCCTATAATTCACCCCTCCACTTT. Amino acid sequence: CASSKLSSYNSPLHF.

This rearrangement joins TRBV4-1 to TRBJ2-2; D possibly corresponds to TRBD2 (6 bases). The CDR3 totals 19 residues. Germline V lookup: CDR1 MGHRA, CDR2 YSYEKL. V was cut by 0 bases and J by 2 bases, with 19 bases left in between. The CDR3 sequence is CASSQDRGPGTPNTGELFF. The DNA of the CDR3 is TGCGCCAGCAGCCAAGATCGGGGCCCCGGGACTCCCAACACCGGGGAGCTGTTTTTT.

CDR3 amino acids: CASSVIPGLAGEDTQYF. The CDR3 nucleotides are TGTGCCAGTAGTGTCATACCGGGACTAGCGGGAGAAGATACGCAGTATTTT. This chain connects TRBV19 to TRBJ2-3; 14 bases line up with TRBD2. The V gene's germline CDR1 is LNHDA and CDR2 SQIVND (reference sequence). There are 17 residues in the CDR3. The V segment lost 5 bases and the J segment 5 bases; nucleotides outside the gene matches: 9.

This chain uses TRBV6-2 or TRBV6-3 with TRBJ2-7; 9 positions agree with TRBD1. V was pared by 0 bases and J by 3 bases, with 12 bases of the junction left unmatched. The germline CDR1 and CDR2 sequences are MNHEY and SVGEGT. This CDR3 spans 18 amino acids. The CDR3 region has the DNA TGTGCCAGCAGTTACTCGATCTCCGGGACAGGGTCATTCTACGAGCAGTACTTC. It is translated as CASSYSISGTGSFYEQYF.

The chain is built from TRBV10-1 and TRBJ1-6; unclear D gene. Trimming took 9 bases from V and 0 from J, leaving 21 bases between them. The CDR3 runs to 18 residues. In germline, CDR1 is WNHNN, CDR2 SYGVQD (reference sequence). The CDR3 here is CARTCTGSRSSYNSPLHF. The CDR3 region has the DNA TGCGCCAGAACCTGTACCGGATCGCGGAGCTCCTATAATTCACCCCTCCACTTT.